The clone carrying this T cell receptor (beta chain) appeared many times. Antigen specificity is unknown. Reasons for excluding patients were uncontrolled infection, other autoimmune disease, pregnancy or lactation. Diagnosing involved the use of clinical symptoms, serum thyroxine and TRAb, thyroid ultrasound and orbital computed tomography. From RNA transcripts, TCR beta CDR3 regions were amplified. HTBI primers were employed in a first-round RT-PCR of the TCR CDR3. TCRdb processed the multiplex PCR reads anew with MiXCR; each CDR3 protein has one entry. The data show 95,000 to 110,000 distinct CDR3 sequences, with approximately 15% seen just once and 42% held by the top ten. The data are from a study of T cells in Graves' hyperthyroidism and ophthalmopathy. Study-wide results and limits: Most thyroid clonotypes expanded above 0.001 appeared in blood too. A model built on 13 V-J features separated ophthalmopathy from stable hyperthyroidism.

J gave up 1 base and V 5 bases, and 6 bases lay outside the gene matches. Germline-derived CDR1 and CDR2 are SGHRS and YFSETQ. The CDR3 totals 15 residues. The TCR was taken from a woman between 45 and 65 years old with Graves' hyperthyroidism. Sequenced input: blood. The V gene is TRBV5-1, the J gene TRBJ2-7, with 10 bases matching TRBD1. This CDR3 is CASRYGTGDSYEQYF. The CDR3 region has the DNA TGCGCCAGCAGATATGGGACAGGGGATTCCTACGAGCAGTACTTC.